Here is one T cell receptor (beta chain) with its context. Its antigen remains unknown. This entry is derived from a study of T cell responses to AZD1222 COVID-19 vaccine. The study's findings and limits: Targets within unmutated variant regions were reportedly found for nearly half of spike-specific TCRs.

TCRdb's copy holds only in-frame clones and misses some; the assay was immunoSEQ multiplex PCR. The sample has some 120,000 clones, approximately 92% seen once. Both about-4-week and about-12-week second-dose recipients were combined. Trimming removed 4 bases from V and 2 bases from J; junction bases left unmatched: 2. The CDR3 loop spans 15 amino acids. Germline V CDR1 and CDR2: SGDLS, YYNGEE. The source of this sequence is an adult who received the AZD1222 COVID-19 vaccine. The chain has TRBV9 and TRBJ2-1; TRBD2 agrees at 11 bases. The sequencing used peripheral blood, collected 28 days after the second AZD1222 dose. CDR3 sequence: CASSPSGGTYNEQFF. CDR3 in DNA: TGTGCCAGCAGCCCTAGCGGGGGGACCTACAATGAGCAGTTCTTC.